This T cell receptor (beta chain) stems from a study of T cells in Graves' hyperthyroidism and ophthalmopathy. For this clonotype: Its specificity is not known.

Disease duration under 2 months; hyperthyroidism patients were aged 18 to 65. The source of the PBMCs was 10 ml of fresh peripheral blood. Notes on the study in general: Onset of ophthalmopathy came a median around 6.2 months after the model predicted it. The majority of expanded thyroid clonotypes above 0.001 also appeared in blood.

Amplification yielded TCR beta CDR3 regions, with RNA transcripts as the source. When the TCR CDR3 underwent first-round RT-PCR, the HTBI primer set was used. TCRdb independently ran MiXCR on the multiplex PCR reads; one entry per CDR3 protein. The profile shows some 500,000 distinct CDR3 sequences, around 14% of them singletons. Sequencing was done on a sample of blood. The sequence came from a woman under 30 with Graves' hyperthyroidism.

CDR3 in DNA: TGCGCCAGCAGCCAAGCAGGGGACATTCAGTACTTC. It codes for CASSQAGDIQYF. The V gene is TRBV4-1, the J gene TRBJ2-4; D might be TRBD1 (6 bases). CDR1 is MGHRA, CDR2 YSYEKL, per germline. Trimming took off 1 base at V and 8 bases at J, with 6 bases between the two ends. There are 12 residues in the CDR3.